The following is a T cell receptor beta chain sequence with its context. Its antigen is not identified. Libraries were prepared by immunoSEQ multiplex PCR; TCRdb keeps only in-frame clonotypes and omits some of them. The table records 45,000 to 55,000 clones, roughly three quarters of them present only once. Germline CDR1 and CDR2: LNHDA and SQIVND (reference sequence). The CDR3 loop spans 19 amino acids. V was pared by 4 bases and J by 1 base, with 12 bases of the junction left unmatched. Following a 10-day culture, CD4+ T cells were purified. Either the BNT162b2 or mRNA-1273 vaccine was given to participants in two doses. Vaccinees lacked prior SARS-CoV-2 infection and tested negative for nucleocapsid antibodies. The entry originates in a study of vaccination effects on CD4 cells after COVID-19. On the study more broadly: Following the second dose by a median of 72 days, the post-vaccine samples were obtained.

Findings of the study overall: Researchers reported few convalescent patients and no early post-infection timepoints in the study. Clones of infection and vaccine origin contracted markedly late after vaccination.

The V call is TRBV19, the J call TRBJ2-7; 14 bases line up with TRBD2. The sample in question was CD4+ T cells from PBMCs cultured without peptide, obtained after COVID-19 vaccination. The receptor comes from a human donor who received a COVID-19 vaccine. CDR3 bases: TGTGCCAGTAGTAGAAGAGGGACTAGCGGGAGACCGGGTTCCTACGAGCAGTACTTC. It encodes CASSRRGTSGRPGSYEQYF.